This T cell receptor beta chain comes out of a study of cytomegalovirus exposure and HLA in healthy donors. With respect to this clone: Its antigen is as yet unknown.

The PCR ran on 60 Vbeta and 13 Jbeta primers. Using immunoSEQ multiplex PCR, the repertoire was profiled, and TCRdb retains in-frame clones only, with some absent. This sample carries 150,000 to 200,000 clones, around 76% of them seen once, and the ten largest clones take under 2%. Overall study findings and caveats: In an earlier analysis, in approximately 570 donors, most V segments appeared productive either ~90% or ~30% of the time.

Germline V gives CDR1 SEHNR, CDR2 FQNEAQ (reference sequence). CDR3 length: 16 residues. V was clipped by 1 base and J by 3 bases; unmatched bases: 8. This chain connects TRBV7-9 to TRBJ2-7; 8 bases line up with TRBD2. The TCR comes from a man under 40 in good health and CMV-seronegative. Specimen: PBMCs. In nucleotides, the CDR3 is TGTGCCAGCAGCTTAGTCGGCGCGGGAGGCCGCTACGAGCAGTACTTC. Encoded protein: CASSLVGAGGRYEQYF. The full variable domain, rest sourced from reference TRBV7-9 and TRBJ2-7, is DTGVSQNPRHKITKRGQNVTFRCDPISEHNRLYWYRQTLGQGPEFLTYFQNEAQLEKSRLLSDRFSAERPKGSFSTLEIQRTEQGDSAMYLCASSLVGAGGRYEQYFGPGTRLTVT.